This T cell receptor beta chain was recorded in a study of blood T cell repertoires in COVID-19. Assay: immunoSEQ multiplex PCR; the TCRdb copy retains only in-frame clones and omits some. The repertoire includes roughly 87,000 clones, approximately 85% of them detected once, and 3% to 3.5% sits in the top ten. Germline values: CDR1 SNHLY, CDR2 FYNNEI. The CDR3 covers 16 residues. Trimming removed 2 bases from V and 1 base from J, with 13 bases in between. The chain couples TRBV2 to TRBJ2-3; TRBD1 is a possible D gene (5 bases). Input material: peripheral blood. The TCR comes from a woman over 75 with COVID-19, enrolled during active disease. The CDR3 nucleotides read TGTGCCAGCAGTGAAAGTAGGGGCAGCCGCACAGATACGCAGTATTTT. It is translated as CASSESRGSRTDTQYF.